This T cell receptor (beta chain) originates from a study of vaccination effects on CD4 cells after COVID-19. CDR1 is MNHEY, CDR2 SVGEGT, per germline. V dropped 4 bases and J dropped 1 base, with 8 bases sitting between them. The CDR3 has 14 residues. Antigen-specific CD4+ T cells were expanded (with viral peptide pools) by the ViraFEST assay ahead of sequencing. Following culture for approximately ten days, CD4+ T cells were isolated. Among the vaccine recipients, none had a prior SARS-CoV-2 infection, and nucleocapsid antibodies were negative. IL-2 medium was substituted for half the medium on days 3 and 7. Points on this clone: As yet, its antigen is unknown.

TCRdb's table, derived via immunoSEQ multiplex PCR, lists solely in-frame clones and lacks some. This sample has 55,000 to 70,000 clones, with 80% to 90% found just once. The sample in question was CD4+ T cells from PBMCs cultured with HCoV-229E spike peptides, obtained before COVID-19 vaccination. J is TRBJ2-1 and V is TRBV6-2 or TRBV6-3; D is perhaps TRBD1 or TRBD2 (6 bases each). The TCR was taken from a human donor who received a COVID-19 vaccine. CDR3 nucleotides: TGTGCCAGCAGTTGGGGGGCTTCCTACAATGAGCAGTTCTTC. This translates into CASSWGASYNEQFF.